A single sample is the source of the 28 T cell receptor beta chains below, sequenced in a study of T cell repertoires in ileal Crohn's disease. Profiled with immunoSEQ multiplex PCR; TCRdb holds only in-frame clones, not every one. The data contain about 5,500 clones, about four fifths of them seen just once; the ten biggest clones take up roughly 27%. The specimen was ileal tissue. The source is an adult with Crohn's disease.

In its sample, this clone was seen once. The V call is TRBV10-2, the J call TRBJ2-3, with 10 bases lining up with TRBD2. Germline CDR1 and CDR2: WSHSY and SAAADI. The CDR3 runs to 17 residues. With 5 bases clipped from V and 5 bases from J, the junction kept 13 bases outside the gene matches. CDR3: CASSTGLAAHRRDTQYF. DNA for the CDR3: TGCGCCAGCAGTACTGGACTAGCGGCGCACCGTAGAGATACGCAGTATTTT.

Here the CDR3 DNA reads TGTGCCAGCAGCAGGGACTTCCCAGAAGGAGATACGCAGTATTTT. Translating it yields CASSRDFPEGDTQYF. V usage is TRBV2 and J usage is TRBJ2-3; possibly TRBD2 for D (6 bases). Germline CDR1 SNHLY, CDR2 FYNNEI. Between the trimmed V and J ends, which lost 6 bases and 5 bases, there was a span of 18 bases. This CDR3 spans 15 amino acids.

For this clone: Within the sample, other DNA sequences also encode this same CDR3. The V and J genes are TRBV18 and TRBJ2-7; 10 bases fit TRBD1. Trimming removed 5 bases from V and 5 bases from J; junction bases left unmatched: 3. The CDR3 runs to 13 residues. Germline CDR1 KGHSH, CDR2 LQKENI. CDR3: CASSSDRGNEQYF. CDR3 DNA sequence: TGTGCCAGCTCATCGGACAGGGGGAACGAGCAGTACTTC.

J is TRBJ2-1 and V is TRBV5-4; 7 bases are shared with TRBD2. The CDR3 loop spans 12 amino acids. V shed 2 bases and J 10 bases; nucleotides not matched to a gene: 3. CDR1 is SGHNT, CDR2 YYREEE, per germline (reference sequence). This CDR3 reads CASSLAGREQFF. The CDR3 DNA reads TGTGCCAGCAGCTTAGCGGGGCGGGAGCAGTTCTTC.

In DNA, the CDR3 is TGCAGCGTTGGTCAGGGCGGTCGTGAGACCCAGTACTTC. Its protein is CSVGQGGRETQYF. The chain recombines TRBV29-1 with TRBJ2-5; TRBD1 might be the D (5 bases). The CDR3 totals 13 residues. The V end lost 4 bases, the J end lost 5 bases, and 14 bases lay between the germline ends. Germline V gives CDR1 SQVTM, CDR2 ANQGSEA.

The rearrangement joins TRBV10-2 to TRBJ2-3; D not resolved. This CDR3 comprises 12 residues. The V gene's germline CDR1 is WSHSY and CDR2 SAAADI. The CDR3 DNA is TGCGCGACCAGAGTGCGGACAGATACGCAGTATTTT. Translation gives CATRVRTDTQYF.

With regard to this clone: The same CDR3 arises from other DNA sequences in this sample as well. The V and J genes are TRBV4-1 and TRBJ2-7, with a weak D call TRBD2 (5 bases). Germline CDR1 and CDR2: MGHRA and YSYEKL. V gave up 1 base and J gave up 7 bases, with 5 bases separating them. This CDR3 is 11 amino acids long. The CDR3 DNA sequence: TGCGCCAGCAGCCAAGGGAGGGAGCAGTACTTC. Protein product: CASSQGREQYF.

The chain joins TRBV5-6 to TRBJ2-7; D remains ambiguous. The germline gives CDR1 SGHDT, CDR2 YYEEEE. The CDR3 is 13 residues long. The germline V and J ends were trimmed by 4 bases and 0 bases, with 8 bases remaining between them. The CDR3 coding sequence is TGTGCCAGCAGCCTGCGGAGCTCCTACGAGCAGTACTTC. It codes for CASSLRSSYEQYF.

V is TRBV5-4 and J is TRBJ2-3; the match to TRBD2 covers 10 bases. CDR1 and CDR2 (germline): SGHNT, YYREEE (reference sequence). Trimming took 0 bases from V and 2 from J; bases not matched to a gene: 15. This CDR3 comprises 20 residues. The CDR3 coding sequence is TGTGCCAGCAGCTTGGCCGGTGGGGGACTTGGGACTAGCGACACAGATACGCAGTATTTT. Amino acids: CASSLAGGGLGTSDTDTQYF.

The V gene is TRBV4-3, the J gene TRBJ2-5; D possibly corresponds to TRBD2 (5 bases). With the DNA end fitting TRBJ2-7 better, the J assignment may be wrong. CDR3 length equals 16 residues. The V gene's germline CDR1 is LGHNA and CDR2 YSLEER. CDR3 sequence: CASSQRRGTSSYEQYF. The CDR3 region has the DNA TGCGCCAGCAGCCAACGGCGCGGAACTAGCTCCTACGAGCAGTACTTC.

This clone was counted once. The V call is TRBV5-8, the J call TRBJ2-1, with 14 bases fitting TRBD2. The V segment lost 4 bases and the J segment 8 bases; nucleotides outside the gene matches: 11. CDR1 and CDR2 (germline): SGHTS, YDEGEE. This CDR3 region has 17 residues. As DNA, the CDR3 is TGTGCCAGCAGCATATTCCAGACTAGCGGGAGGGCCCATGAGCAGTTCTTC. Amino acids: CASSIFQTSGRAHEQFF.

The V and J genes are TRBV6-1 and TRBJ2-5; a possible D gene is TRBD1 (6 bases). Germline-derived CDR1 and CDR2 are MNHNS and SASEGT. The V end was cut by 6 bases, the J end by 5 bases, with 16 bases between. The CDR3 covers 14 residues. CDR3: CASRKSGVVETQYF. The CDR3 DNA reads TGTGCCAGCAGGAAGTCAGGGGTGGTGGAGACCCAGTACTTC.

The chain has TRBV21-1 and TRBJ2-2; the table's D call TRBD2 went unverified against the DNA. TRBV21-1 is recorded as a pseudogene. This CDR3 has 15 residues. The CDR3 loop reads CASSKESRNTGELFF. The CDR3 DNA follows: TGTGCCAGCAGCAAAGAGTCGCGTAACACCGGGGAGCTGTTTTTT.

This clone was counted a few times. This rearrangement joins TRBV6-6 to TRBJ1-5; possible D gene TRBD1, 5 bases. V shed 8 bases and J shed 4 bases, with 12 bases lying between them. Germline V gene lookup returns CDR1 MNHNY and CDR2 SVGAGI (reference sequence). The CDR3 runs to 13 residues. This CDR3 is CASRGKGNQPQHF. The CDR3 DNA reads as TGTGCCAGCCGGGGGAAAGGAAATCAGCCCCAGCATTTT.

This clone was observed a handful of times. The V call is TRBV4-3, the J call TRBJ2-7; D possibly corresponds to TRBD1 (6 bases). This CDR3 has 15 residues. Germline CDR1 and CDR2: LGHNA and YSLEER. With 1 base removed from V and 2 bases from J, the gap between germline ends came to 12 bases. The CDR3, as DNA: TGCGCCAGCAGCCAAGGGGCAGGGGAAACCTACGAGCAGTACTTC. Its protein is CASSQGAGETYEQYF.

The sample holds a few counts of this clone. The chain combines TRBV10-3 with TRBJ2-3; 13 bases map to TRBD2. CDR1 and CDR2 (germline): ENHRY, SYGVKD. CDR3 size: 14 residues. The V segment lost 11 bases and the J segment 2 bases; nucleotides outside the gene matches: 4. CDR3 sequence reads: CAAGLAGDTDTQYF. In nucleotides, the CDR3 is TGTGCCGCAGGACTAGCGGGGGACACAGATACGCAGTATTTT.

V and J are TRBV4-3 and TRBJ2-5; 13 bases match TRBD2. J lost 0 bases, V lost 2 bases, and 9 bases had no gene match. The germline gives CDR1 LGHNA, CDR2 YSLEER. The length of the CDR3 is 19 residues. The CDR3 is CASSQFMTSGGLNQETQYF. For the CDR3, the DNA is TGCGCCAGCAGCCAATTTATGACTAGCGGGGGGCTAAACCAAGAGACCCAGTACTTC.

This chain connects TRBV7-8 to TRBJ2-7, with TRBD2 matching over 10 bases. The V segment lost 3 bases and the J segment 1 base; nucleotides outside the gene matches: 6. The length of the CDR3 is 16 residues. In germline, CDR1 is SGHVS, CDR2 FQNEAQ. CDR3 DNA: TGTGCCAGCAGCTTCGGGACTAGCGAAACGTCCTACGAGCAGTACTTC. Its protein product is CASSFGTSETSYEQYF. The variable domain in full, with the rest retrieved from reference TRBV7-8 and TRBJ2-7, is GAGVSQSPRYKVAKRGQDVALRCDPISGHVSLFWYQQALGQGPEFLTYFQNEAQLDKSGLPSDRFFAERPEGSVSTLKIQRTQQEDSAVYLCASSFGTSETSYEQYFGPGTRLTVT.

CDR3 sequence: CATEGQGREKLFF. CDR3 coding DNA: TGTGCCACCGAGGGACAGGGCCGTGAAAAACTGTTTTTT. The chain has TRBV2 and TRBJ1-4; TRBD1 aligns across 9 bases. The length of the CDR3 is 13 residues. Germline V lookup: CDR1 SNHLY, CDR2 FYNNEI. With V trimmed by 10 bases and J by 7 bases, 7 bases remained unmatched.

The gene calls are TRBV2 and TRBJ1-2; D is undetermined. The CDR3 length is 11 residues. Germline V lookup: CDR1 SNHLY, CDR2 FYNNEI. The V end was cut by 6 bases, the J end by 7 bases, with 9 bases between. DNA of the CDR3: TGTGCCAGCAGGCGGAGTGCTGGCTACACCTTC. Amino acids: CASRRSAGYTF.

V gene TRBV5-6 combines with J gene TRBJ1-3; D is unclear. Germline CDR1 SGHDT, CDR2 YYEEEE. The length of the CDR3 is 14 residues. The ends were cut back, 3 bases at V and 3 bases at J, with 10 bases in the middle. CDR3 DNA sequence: TGTGCCAGCAGCTATACTCAGGTTGGAAACACCATATATTTT. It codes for CASSYTQVGNTIYF.

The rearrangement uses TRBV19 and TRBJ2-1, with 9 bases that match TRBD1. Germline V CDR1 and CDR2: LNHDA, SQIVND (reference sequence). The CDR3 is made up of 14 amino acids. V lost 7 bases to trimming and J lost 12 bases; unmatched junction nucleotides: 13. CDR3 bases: TGTGCCAGTACCCCGGGGGACAGGGAGAGGCGGCAGTTCTTC. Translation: CASTPGDRERRQFF.

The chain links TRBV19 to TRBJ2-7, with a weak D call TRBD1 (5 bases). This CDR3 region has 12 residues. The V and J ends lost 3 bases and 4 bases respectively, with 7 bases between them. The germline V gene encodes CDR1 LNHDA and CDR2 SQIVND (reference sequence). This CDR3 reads CASSIQGYEQYF. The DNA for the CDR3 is TGTGCCAGTAGTATCCAGGGATACGAGCAGTACTTC.

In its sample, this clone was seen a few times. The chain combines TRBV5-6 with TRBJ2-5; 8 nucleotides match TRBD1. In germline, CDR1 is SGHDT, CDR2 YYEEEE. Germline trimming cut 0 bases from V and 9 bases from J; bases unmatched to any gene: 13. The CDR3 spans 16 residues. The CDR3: CASSLGPSTGAEAQYF. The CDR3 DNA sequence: TGTGCCAGCAGCTTGGGGCCTTCGACAGGGGCCGAGGCCCAGTACTTC.

Written as DNA, the CDR3 is TGTGCCAGCAGTTACTCGAGACAGTTCAATCAGCCCCAGCATTTT. This translates into CASSYSRQFNQPQHF. The chain carries TRBV6-5 and TRBJ1-5, with D possibly TRBD1 on 5 matching bases. The CDR3 is 15 residues long. V lost 0 bases and J 3 bases, leaving 9 bases between the germline ends. Looked up from germline, CDR1 is MNHEY and CDR2 is SVGAGI.

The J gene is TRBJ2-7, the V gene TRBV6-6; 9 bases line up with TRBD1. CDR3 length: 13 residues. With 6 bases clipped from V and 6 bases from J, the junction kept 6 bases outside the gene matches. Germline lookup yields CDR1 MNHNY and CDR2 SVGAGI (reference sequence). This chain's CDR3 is CASSRDREGEQYF. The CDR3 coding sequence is TGTGCCAGCAGCCGGGACAGGGAGGGCGAGCAGTACTTC.

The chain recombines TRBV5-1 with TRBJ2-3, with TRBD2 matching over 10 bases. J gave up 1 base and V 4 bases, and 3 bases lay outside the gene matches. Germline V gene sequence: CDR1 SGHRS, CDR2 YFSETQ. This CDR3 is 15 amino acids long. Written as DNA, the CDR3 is TGCGCCAGCAGCGGTACTAGCGGGGGCACAGATACGCAGTATTTT. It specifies CASSGTSGGTDTQYF.

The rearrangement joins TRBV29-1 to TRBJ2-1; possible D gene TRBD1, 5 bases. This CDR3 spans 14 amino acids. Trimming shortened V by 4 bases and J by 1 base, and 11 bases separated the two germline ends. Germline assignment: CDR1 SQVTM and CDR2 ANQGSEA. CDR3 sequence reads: CSVVPRTSYNEQFF. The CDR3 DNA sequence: TGCAGCGTTGTCCCCAGGACATCCTACAATGAGCAGTTCTTC.